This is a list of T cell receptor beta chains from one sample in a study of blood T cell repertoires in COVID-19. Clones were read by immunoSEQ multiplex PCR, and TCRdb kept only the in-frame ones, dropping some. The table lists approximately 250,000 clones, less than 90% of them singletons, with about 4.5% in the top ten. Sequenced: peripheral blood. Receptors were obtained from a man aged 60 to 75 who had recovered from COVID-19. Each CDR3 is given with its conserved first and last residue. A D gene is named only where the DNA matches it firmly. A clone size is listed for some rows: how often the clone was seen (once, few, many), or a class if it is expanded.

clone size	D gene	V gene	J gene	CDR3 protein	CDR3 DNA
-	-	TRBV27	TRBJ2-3	CASSEQQGYRTDTQYF	TGTGCCAGCAGTGAGCAACAGGGTTATAGAACAGATACGCAGTATTTT
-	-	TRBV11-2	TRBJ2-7	CASSPRWSYEQYF	TGTGCCAGCAGCCCCCGGTGGAGCTACGAGCAGTACTTC
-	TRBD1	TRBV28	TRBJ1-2	CASRTGGFVYGYTF	TGTGCCAGCAGGACAGGGGGATTTGTCTATGGCTACACCTTC
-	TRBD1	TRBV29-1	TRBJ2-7	CSTRDRGHEQYF	TGCAGCACCAGGGACAGGGGGCACGAGCAGTACTTC
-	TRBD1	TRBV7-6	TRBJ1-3	CASSLAQGGSGNTIYF	TGTGCCAGCAGCTTAGCACAGGGGGGATCGGGAAACACCATATATTTT
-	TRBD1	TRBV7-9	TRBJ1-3	CASSSGTGVGNTIYF	TGTGCCAGCAGCTCCGGGACAGGGGTTGGAAACACCATATATTTT
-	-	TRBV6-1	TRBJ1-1	CASSEGQHTEAFF	TGTGCCAGCAGTGAAGGACAGCACACTGAAGCTTTCTTT
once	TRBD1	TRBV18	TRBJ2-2	CASSTDRVNTGELFF	TGTGCCAGCTCAACCGACAGGGTCAACACCGGGGAGCTGTTTTTT
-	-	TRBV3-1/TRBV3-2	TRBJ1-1	CASSQAGTGSMAGF	TGTGCCAGCAGCCAAGCCGGCACAGGCTCAATGGCCGGGTTT
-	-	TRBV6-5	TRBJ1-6	CASREATGNSPLHF	TGTGCCAGCCGAGAGGCGACGGGGAATTCACCCCTCCACTTT
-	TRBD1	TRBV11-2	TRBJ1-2	CASTNRGNYGYTF	TGTGCCAGCACCAACAGGGGTAACTATGGCTACACCTTC
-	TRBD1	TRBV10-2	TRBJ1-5	CASSDRWTGGTNQPQHF	TGCGCCAGCAGTGACAGATGGACAGGGGGCACGAATCAGCCCCAGCATTTT
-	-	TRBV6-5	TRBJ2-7	CASSYDVGSSYEQYF	TGTGCCAGCAGTTACGACGTGGGCAGCTCCTACGAGCAGTACTTC
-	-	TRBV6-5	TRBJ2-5	CASRPVGRETQYF	TGTGCCAGCAGACCCGTGGGGAGGGAGACCCAGTACTTC
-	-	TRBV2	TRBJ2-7	CASSPYFYEQYF	TGTGCCAGCAGCCCGTATTTCTACGAGCAGTACTTC
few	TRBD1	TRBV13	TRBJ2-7	CASSATQGARVYEQYF	TGTGCCAGCAGCGCAACACAGGGGGCGCGGGTCTACGAGCAGTACTTC
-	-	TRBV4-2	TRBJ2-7	CASSQDTDSSFSYEQYF	TGTGCCAGCAGCCAAGATACGGACAGTTCCTTCTCCTACGAGCAGTACTTC
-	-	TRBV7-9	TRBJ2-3	CASSPKIRLTTDTQYF	TGTGCCAGCAGCCCTAAGATACGTCTCACCACAGATACGCAGTATTTT
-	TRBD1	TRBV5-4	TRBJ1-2	CASSLVGQNYGYTF	TGTGCCAGCAGCTTGGTGGGACAGAACTATGGCTACACCTTC
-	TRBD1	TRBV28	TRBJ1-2	CASRAGQASGYTF	TGTGCCAGCAGGGCAGGACAGGCGTCTGGCTACACCTTC
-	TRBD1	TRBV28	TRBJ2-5	CASRIQGKETQYF	TGTGCCAGCAGAATACAGGGGAAAGAGACCCAGTACTTC
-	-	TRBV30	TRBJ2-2	CAWSVRGTNTGELFF	TGTGCCTGGAGTGTAAGGGGGACGAACACCGGGGAGCTGTTTTTT
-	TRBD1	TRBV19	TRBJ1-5	CASSTRDRVYQPQHF	TGTGCCAGTAGTACCCGGGACAGGGTTTACCAGCCCCAGCATTTT
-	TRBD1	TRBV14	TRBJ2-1	CASSQLRDRGNEQFF	TGTGCCAGCAGCCAACTCCGGGACAGGGGTAATGAGCAGTTCTTC
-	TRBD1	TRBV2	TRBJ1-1	CASSVPGQGPGTEAFF	TGTGCCAGCAGCGTCCCGGGACAGGGGCCGGGCACTGAAGCTTTCTTT
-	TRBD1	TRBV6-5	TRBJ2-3	CASSLGQGADTQYF	TGTGCCAGCAGCTTAGGACAGGGGGCCGATACGCAGTATTTT
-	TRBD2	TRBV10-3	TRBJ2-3	CATGGYDRADTQYF	TGTGCCACCGGGGGGTATGACCGTGCAGATACGCAGTATTTT
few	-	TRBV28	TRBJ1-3	CASSLWSSVLSGNTIYF	TGTGCCAGCAGTTTATGGTCCTCGGTGCTCTCTGGAAACACCATATATTTT
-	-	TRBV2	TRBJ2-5	CASRRRPSTGETQYF	TGTGCCAGCAGGAGGAGACCATCCACGGGGGAGACCCAGTACTTC
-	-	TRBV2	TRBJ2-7	CASSQGDKNEQYF	TGTGCCAGCTCACAGGGAGACAAAAACGAGCAGTACTTC
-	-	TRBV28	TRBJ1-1	CASGRGGKGMNTEAFF	TGTGCCAGCGGAAGGGGGGGAAAGGGGATGAACACTGAAGCTTTCTTT
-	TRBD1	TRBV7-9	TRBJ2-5	CASSLGDRDGETQYF	TGTGCCAGCAGCTTGGGGGACAGGGATGGGGAGACCCAGTACTTC
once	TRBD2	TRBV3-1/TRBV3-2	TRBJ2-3	CASSHRTSGKSTDTQYF	TGTGCCAGCAGCCACCGGACTAGCGGGAAAAGCACAGATACGCAGTATTTT
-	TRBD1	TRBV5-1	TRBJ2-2	CASRPGQLNTGELFF	TGCGCCAGCAGGCCGGGACAGTTGAACACCGGGGAGCTGTTTTTT
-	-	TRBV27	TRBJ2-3	CASSSRLGTGTDTQYF	TGTGCCAGCAGTTCCCGCCTAGGTACTGGCACAGATACGCAGTATTTT
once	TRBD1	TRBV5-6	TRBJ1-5	CASSLGQGRVGNQPQHF	TGTGCCAGCAGCTTGGGACAGGGAAGAGTGGGCAATCAGCCCCAGCATTTT
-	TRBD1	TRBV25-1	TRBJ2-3	CASSGGDSRADTQYF	TGTGCCAGCAGTGGTGGGGACAGTCGGGCAGATACGCAGTATTTT
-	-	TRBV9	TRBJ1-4	CASSPDGTQLFF	TGTGCCAGCAGCCCAGATGGGACACAACTGTTTTTT
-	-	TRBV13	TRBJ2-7	CASSLEALQQGGEQYF	TGTGCCAGCAGCTTAGAAGCCCTCCAACAGGGCGGGGAGCAGTACTTC
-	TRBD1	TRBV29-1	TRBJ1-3	CSVERADRAGNTIYF	TGCAGCGTTGAACGGGCGGACAGGGCGGGAAACACCATATATTTT
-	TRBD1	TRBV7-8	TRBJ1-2	CASSFTGGASYGYTF	TGTGCCAGCAGCTTCACAGGGGGCGCGAGCTATGGCTACACCTTC
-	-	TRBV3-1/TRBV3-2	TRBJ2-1	CASSQSGRLGNEQFF	TGTGCCAGCAGCCAAAGCGGACGGCTAGGGAATGAGCAGTTCTTC
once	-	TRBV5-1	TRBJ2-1	CASSLELAHEQFF	TGCGCCAGCAGCTTGGAGCTAGCCCATGAGCAGTTCTTC
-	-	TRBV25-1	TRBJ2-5	CASKPKNPGTQYF	TGTGCCAGCAAGCCGAAAAACCCCGGGACCCAGTACTTC
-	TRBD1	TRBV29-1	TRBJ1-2	CSVEGTGDGYTF	TGCAGCGTTGAAGGAACAGGGGACGGCTACACCTTC
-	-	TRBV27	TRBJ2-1	CASSPRTATNSYNEQFF	TGTGCCAGCAGTCCACGGACAGCAACCAACTCCTACAATGAGCAGTTCTTC
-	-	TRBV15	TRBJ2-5	CATSRETGRETQYF	TGTGCCACCAGCAGAGAAACAGGTCGCGAGACCCAGTACTTC
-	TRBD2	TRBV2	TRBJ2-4	CASLGGEDIQYF	TGTGCCAGCCTGGGAGGGGAGGACATTCAGTACTTC
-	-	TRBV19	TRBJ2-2	CASSPGGGTGELFF	TGTGCCAGTAGTCCGGGGGGCGGGACCGGGGAGCTGTTTTTT
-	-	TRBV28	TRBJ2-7	CASSQGVQGPSYEQYF	TGTGCCAGCAGCCAAGGAGTACAAGGCCCCTCCTACGAGCAGTACTTC
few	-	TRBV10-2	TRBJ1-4	CASRRGGELFF	TGCGCCAGCAGACGAGGCGGGGAACTGTTTTTT
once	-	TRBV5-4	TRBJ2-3	CASSSEQQLRSDTQYF	TGTGCCAGCAGCTCGGAACAGCAACTCAGGTCTGATACGCAGTATTTT
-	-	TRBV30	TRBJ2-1	CAWSKGGWADEQFF	TGTGCCTGGAGTAAAGGGGGTTGGGCGGATGAGCAGTTCTTC
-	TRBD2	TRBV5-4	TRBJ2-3	CASSIGTSGRATDTQYF	TGTGCCAGCAGCATCGGGACTAGCGGGAGGGCCACAGATACGCAGTATTTT
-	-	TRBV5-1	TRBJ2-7	CASSLGPSPDYEQYF	TGCGCCAGCAGCTTGGGGCCTTCCCCAGACTACGAGCAGTACTTC
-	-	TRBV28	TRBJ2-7	CASTAGAYEQYF	TGTGCCAGCACGGCAGGGGCGTACGAGCAGTACTTC
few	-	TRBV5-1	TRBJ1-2	CASSQGHGYTF	TGCGCCAGCAGCCAGGGGCATGGCTACACCTTC
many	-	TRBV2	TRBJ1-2	CASSDFSRGYTF	TGTGCCAGCAGTGATTTTTCGAGGGGCTACACCTTC
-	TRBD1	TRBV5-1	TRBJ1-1	CASSLARDRPNTEAFF	TGCGCCAGCAGCTTGGCCCGGGACAGACCGAACACTGAAGCTTTCTTT